The rows below give T cell receptor beta chains drawn from one sample of a study of spatial heterogeneity in lung cancer. TCRdb redid the calling of the 5' RACE reads with MiXCR, one entry per CDR3 protein. The profile covers some 2,500 distinct CDR3 sequences, with about 5.5% appearing a single time and around 18% taken by the ten largest. Sequenced material: lung tumor tissue, taken at surgery. These receptors were collected from a male donor with early-stage non-small cell lung cancer. CDR3s include the opening cysteine and the closing phenylalanine or tryptophan. A D gene is named only where the DNA matches it firmly. Rows may omit the clone size; those that give it use once, few, many or a size class.

>TRBV30|TRBJ2-2|-|medium-sized
TGTGCCTGGAGTGGACAGGCGAACACCGGGGAGCTGTTTTTT
CAWSGQANTGELFF
>TRBV29-1|TRBJ2-3|TRBD2|-
TGCAGCGTTGAGAAAGGTAGCGGGAGTATCGCAGATACGCAGTATTTT
CSVEKGSGSIADTQYF
>TRBV6-2/TRBV6-3|TRBJ2-3|-|many
TGTGCCAGCAGTTACTGGAATCTCGGGGATACGCAGTATTTT
CASSYWNLGDTQYF
>TRBV6-2/TRBV6-3|TRBJ2-1|TRBD2|-
TGTGCCAGCAGTTACCCTAGCGGGAGGGCCGTAGATGAGCAGTTCTTC
CASSYPSGRAVDEQFF
>TRBV6-5|TRBJ2-7|TRBD2|medium-sized
TGTGCCAGCAGTTTGGGACTAGCGGGAGTTTACGAGCAGTACTTC
CASSLGLAGVYEQYF
>TRBV4-1|TRBJ2-3|TRBD1|-
TGCGCCAGCGCCCAAAGAGGGGGCAGAACAGATACGCAGTATTTT
CASAQRGGRTDTQYF
>TRBV21-1|TRBJ1-5|-|medium-sized
TGTGCCAGAGCGCCGGGACAACATATCCCAAGCAATCAGCCCCAGCATTTT
CARAPGQHIPSNQPQHF
>TRBV7-2|TRBJ2-1|-|-
TGTGCCAGCAGCCTAACAGGGAATGAGCAGTTCTTC
CASSLTGNEQFF
>TRBV4-2|TRBJ2-1|TRBD2|medium-sized
TGTGCCAGCAGCGGTTCTAGCGGATACAATGAGCAGTTCTTC
CASSGSSGYNEQFF
>TRBV6-5|TRBJ2-7|-|large
TGTGCCAGCAATCGGGCGGGCGGCTCCTACGAGCAGTACTTC
CASNRAGGSYEQYF